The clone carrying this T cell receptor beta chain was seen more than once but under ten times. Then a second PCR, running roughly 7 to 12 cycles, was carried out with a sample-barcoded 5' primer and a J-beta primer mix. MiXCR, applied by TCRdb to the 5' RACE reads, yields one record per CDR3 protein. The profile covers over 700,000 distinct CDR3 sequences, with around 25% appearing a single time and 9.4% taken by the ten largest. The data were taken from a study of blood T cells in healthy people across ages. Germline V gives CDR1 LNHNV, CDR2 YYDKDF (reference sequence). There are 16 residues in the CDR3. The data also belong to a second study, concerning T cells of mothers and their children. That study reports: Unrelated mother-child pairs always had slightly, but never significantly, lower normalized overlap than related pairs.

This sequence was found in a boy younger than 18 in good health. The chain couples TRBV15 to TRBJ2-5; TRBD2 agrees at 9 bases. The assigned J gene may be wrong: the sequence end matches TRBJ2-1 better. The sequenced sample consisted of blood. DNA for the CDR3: TGTGCCACCAGCAGGGTTGGACTAGCGCCCTACAATGAGCAGTTCTTC. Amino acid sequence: CATSRVGLAPYNEQFF.